The 8 T cell receptor beta chains reported below all come from one sample, sequenced in a study of blood T cell repertoires in COVID-19. This table comes from immunoSEQ multiplex PCR, and its TCRdb copy is limited to in-frame clones, with some not included. The sample yields 50,000 to 60,000 clones, about 80% seen once. The material sequenced was peripheral blood. The receptors shown here come from a man at least 80 years old with COVID-19, enrolled during active disease.

The chain joins TRBV25-1 to TRBJ2-2; 7 positions match TRBD2. This CDR3 contains 17 residues. Germline V gene lookup returns CDR1 MGHDK and CDR2 SYGVNS. Trimming took 6 bases from V and 6 from J; bases not matched to a gene: 16. CDR3 sequence reads: CASSKAGRGNDPGELFF. The CDR3, as DNA: TGTGCCAGCAGCAAAGCCGGGCGGGGGAACGATCCCGGGGAGCTGTTTTTT.

The chain is built from TRBV7-8 and TRBJ1-2; 8 nucleotides agree with TRBD1. Germline V gives CDR1 SGHVS, CDR2 FQNEAQ. V was pared by 6 bases and J by 4 bases, with 16 bases of the junction left unmatched. This CDR3 contains 17 residues. CDR3 region: CASRGEGQGKVGYGYTF. The CDR3 DNA sequence: TGTGCCAGCAGGGGTGAAGGACAGGGAAAAGTCGGCTATGGCTACACCTTC.

This clone has a handful of counts. The CDR3: CASAIGWAGNSPLHF. DNA of the CDR3: TGTGCCAGTGCAATCGGTTGGGCAGGGAATTCACCCCTCCACTTT. The chain links TRBV9 to TRBJ1-6, with D possibly TRBD1 on 5 matching bases. Per the germline V gene, CDR1 is SGDLS and CDR2 is YYNGEE. V dropped 8 bases and J dropped 7 bases, with 19 bases sitting between them. The CDR3 is made up of 15 amino acids. The variable domain in full, with the rest retrieved from reference TRBV9 and TRBJ1-6, is DSGVTQTPKHLITATGQRVTLRCSPRSGDLSVYWYQQSLDQGLQFLIQYYNGEERAKGNILERFSAQQFPDLHSELNLSSLELGDSALYFCASAIGWAGNSPLHFGNGTRLTVT.

This sequence joins TRBV30 and TRBJ1-2; D ambiguous. Germline V CDR1 and CDR2: GTSNPN, SVGIG (reference sequence). Trimming cost V 0 bases and J 4 bases, with 6 bases left between them. CDR3 length equals 12 residues. The CDR3 protein is CAWSVRFYGYTF. The CDR3 DNA reads TGTGCCTGGAGTGTCAGGTTCTATGGCTACACCTTC.

The chain links TRBV7-2 to TRBJ2-7, with D hard to call. Germline V gene lookup returns CDR1 SGHTA and CDR2 FQGNSA. Trimming shortened V by 1 base and J by 3 bases, and 7 bases separated the two germline ends. This CDR3 has 13 residues. CDR3 DNA: TGTGCCAGCAGCTTAGGTCGGAGCTACGAGCAGTACGTC. Its translation is CASSLGRSYEQYV.

The chain recombines TRBV5-5 with TRBJ1-4; TRBD1 is a possible D gene (6 bases). The CDR3 length is 19 residues. V lost 2 bases and J 0 bases, leaving 20 bases between the germline ends. Looked up from germline, CDR1 is SGHKS and CDR2 is YYEKEE (reference sequence). The CDR3 DNA reads TGTGCCAGCAGCTTCAGATCCCTAGGACAGTTTGCAACTAATGAAAAACTGTTTTTT. This codes for CASSFRSLGQFATNEKLFF.

The V and J genes are TRBV7-8 and TRBJ2-1; TRBD2 matches at 9 bases. Per germline, CDR1 SGHVS and CDR2 FQNEAQ. CDR3 length: 15 residues. J was trimmed by 1 base and V by 6 bases; bases with no gene match: 4. As DNA, the CDR3 is TGTGCCAGCAGGTCGCGGGGGGGATCCTACAATGAGCAGTTCTTC. It specifies CASRSRGGSYNEQFF.

The CDR3 DNA reads as TGTGCCAGCAGTTCTAGGCTCACAGATACGCAGTATTTT. It translates to CASSSRLTDTQYF. V gene TRBV28 combines with J gene TRBJ2-3; the D is unclear. The CDR3 extends over 13 amino acids. V was trimmed by 4 bases and J by 2 bases, leaving 7 bases between them. Germline CDR1 and CDR2: MDHEN and SYDVKM.